This T cell receptor (beta chain) was identified during a study of T cell repertoires in cytomegalovirus infection. About the study: Carrying CMV and the relevant HLA type showed in public TCR beta signatures. Whole-study results and caveats: Of the TCR beta families, the public ones yielded a cumulative frequency that identified carriers of CMV plus the relevant HLA.

TCRdb processed the reads anew with MiXCR; each CDR3 protein has one entry. The table records roughly 200,000 distinct CDR3 sequences, approximately 17% of them present only once. As concerns this clonotype: Its target is not known.

Input material: CD8+ T cells from PBMCs. The sequence was obtained from a human donor in good health (CMV status not recorded). Some clones in this sample may be carry-over from other donors' samples.

In DNA, the CDR3 is TGCAGCGTTCTCAGGGCAGGCACTAATGAAAAACTGTTTTTT. Protein product: CSVLRAGTNEKLFF. The V gene is TRBV29-1, the J gene TRBJ1-4; a weak D match, TRBD1 (5 bases). CDR1 SQVTM and CDR2 ANQGSEA come from the germline V gene. The CDR3 is made up of 14 amino acids. V was pared by 5 bases and J by 2 bases, with 12 bases between.